Each of the 10 T cell receptor beta chains below was sequenced from the same sample in a study of OX40 agonist ivuxolimab in advanced cancers. Some clones are missing from TCRdb's copy, which holds only in-frame ones; the method was immunoSEQ multiplex PCR. The sample consists of around 60,000 clones, 85% to 90% of them appearing once. The source material was CD4+ or CD8+ T cells sorted from blood, sampled in a trial of the OX40 agonist ivuxolimab. The receptors originated from an adult with an advanced solid tumor such as melanoma, head and neck, liver or kidney cancer.

V is TRBV10-2 and J is TRBJ1-6; D not resolved. Germline CDR1 reads WSHSY; CDR2 reads SAAADI. The CDR3 totals 13 residues. V was cut by 3 bases and J by 5 bases, with 5 bases left in between. In DNA form, the CDR3 reads TGCGCCAGCAGTGACGGCAATAATTCACCCCTCCACTTT. Its protein product is CASSDGNNSPLHF.

The chain is built from TRBV4-1 and TRBJ2-2; perhaps TRBD2 as D (5 bases). The CDR3 is 14 amino acids. The V gene's germline CDR1 is MGHRA and CDR2 YSYEKL. Deletions cut 5 bases from V and 5 bases from J, with 12 bases between. The chain's CDR3 is CASSTPRGTGELFF. The CDR3 bases are TGCGCCAGCAGCACCCCCCGGGGTACCGGGGAGCTGTTTTTT.

The J gene is TRBJ2-5, the V gene TRBV2, with 8 bases matching TRBD1. The J call may be wrong; the DNA end is better matched by TRBJ2-7. CDR3 length: 15 residues. Germline values: CDR1 SNHLY, CDR2 FYNNEI. CDR3 region: CASSGHRGLSYEQYF. For the CDR3, the DNA is TGTGCCAGCAGTGGGCACAGGGGGTTGTCCTACGAGCAGTACTTC.

The sample holds one count of this clone. J is TRBJ2-5 and V is TRBV5-1; D unclear. The CDR3 runs 13 residues. Trimming shortened V by 4 bases and J by 1 base, and 8 bases separated the two germline ends. Germline assignment: CDR1 SGHRS and CDR2 YFSETQ. CDR3: CASSARSQETQYF. CDR3 bases: TGCGCCAGCAGCGCCCGTAGCCAAGAGACCCAGTACTTC.

The genes are TRBV5-4 and TRBJ1-4; D not certain. CDR1 is SGHNT, CDR2 YYREEE, per germline (reference sequence). Trimming removed 3 bases from V and 2 bases from J, with 2 bases in between. The CDR3 runs 12 residues. Written as DNA, the CDR3 is TGTGCCAGCAGCTCGACTAATGAAAAACTGTTTTTT. Encoded protein: CASSSTNEKLFF.

This clone has a handful of counts. The genes are TRBV2 and TRBJ1-1; no reliable D call. From germline, CDR1 is SNHLY and CDR2 FYNNEI. The germline V and J ends were trimmed by 0 bases and 9 bases, with 14 bases remaining between them. The CDR3 contains 14 residues. The CDR3 protein is CASSEAGRPQKAFF. The DNA for the CDR3 is TGTGCCAGCAGTGAAGCAGGGCGCCCCCAAAAAGCTTTCTTT.

The J gene is TRBJ1-4, the V gene TRBV5-4; D uncertain. The CDR3 is 14 residues long. CDR1 is SGHNT and CDR2 is YYREEE in the germline V gene (reference sequence). Trimming left V 3 bases short and J 3 bases short, with 9 bases between. The CDR3 DNA sequence: TGTGCCAGCAGCTCCGGTGCGGCTAATGAAAAACTGTTTTTT. This encodes CASSSGAANEKLFF.

This clone was recorded once. V usage is TRBV7-2 and J usage is TRBJ2-6, with no clear D. Germline loops: CDR1 SGHTA, CDR2 FQGNSA. The V gene lost 2 bases and the J gene lost 4 bases, with 9 bases spanning the gap. The length of the CDR3 is 15 residues. DNA for the CDR3: TGTGCCAGCAGCTTACACCTTCTCGGGGCCAACGTCCTGACTTTC. It is translated as CASSLHLLGANVLTF.

The rearrangement uses TRBV5-1 and TRBJ2-1; D is unclear. The CDR3 spans 13 residues. In germline, CDR1 is SGHRS, CDR2 YFSETQ. Trimming shortened V by 2 bases and J by 6 bases, and 9 bases separated the two germline ends. CDR3 DNA: TGCGCCAGCAGCTTAGAGAGTTTCAATGAGCAGTTCTTC. Translating it yields CASSLESFNEQFF.

CDR3 residues: CASSASGLDGYTF. The CDR3 coding sequence is TGTGCCAGCAGTGCATCGGGGTTGGATGGCTACACCTTC. The rearrangement uses TRBV2 and TRBJ1-2; D not resolved. V shed 4 bases and J shed 6 bases, with 12 bases lying between them. The CDR3 length is 13 residues. Germline V gives CDR1 SNHLY, CDR2 FYNNEI.